This T cell receptor (beta chain) was sequenced for a study of shared clonotypes between healthy human individuals. Details on this clone: Antigen specificity is unknown.

Naive CD8 cells, CD45RO-negative and positively selected for CCR7, excluded terminally differentiated effector memory CD45RA+ cells. Overall study findings and caveats: Rarefaction revealed incomplete sorted-subset sequencing despite large depth. Read depth was anticipated to influence clonotype sharing among donors. Among non-shared clonotypes, generation probabilities were lower than among those shared by all four donors.

V was cut by 5 bases and J by 9 bases, with 8 bases left in between. Germline values: CDR1 DFQATT, CDR2 SNEGSKA (reference sequence). The CDR3 extends over 10 amino acids. Here immunoSEQ multiplex PCR was the method, and the copy in TCRdb shows in-frame clones only, minus some. The data hold 800,000 to 950,000 clones, with roughly 96% observed a single time. The clonotype comes from a man younger than 40 in good health. The material sequenced was naive CD8+ T cells sorted from blood. The chain recombines TRBV20-1 with TRBJ2-1; D is unclear. As DNA, the CDR3 is TGCAGTGCTTTACAAGGTGAGCAGTTCTTC. It is translated as CSALQGEQFF.